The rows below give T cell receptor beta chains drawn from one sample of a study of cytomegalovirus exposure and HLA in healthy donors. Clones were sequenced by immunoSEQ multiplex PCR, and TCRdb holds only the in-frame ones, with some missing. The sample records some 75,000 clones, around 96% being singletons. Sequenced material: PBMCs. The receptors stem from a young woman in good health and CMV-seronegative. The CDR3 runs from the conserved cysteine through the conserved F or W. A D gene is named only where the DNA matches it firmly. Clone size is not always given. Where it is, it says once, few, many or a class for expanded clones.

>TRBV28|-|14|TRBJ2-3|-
TGTGCCAGCAGTCCCCAACCCCTTAGTGATACGCAGTATTTT
CASSPQPLSDTQYF
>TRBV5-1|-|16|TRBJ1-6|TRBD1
TGCGCCAGCAGCCCGGGACAGGGCATTTCGGATTCACCCCTCCACTTT
CASSPGQGISDSPLHF
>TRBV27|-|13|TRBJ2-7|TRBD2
TGTGCCAGCATCGGGACTAGGCCCTACGAGCAGTACTTC
CASIGTRPYEQYF
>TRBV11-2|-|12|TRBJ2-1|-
TGTGCCAGCAGCTTAACAAACAATGAGCAGTTCTTC
CASSLTNNEQFF
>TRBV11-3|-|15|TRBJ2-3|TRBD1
TGTGCCAGCAGCTCTGGGACAGGGGAGGTGGATACGCAGTATTTT
CASSSGTGEVDTQYF
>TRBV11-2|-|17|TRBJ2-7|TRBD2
TGTGCCAGCAGCTCACCCCCCGAGACTAGCGCAAATTACGAGCAGTACTTC
CASSSPPETSANYEQYF
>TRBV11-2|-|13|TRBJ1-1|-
TGTGCCAGCAGTCGTCAGGGGACGGCTGAAGCTTTCTTT
CASSRQGTAEAFF
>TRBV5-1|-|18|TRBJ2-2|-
TGCGCCAGCAGCTTGGGGTCGGGGTGGCAGCCTAACACCGGGGAGCTGTTTTTT
CASSLGSGWQPNTGELFF
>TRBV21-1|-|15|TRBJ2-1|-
TGTGCCAGCAGCAAAGGGGACAGGGATCGCCATGAGCAGTTCTTC
CASSKGDRDRHEQFF
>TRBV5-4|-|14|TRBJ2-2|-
TGTGCCAGCAGCTTCGACAGGCTCCTCGGGGAGCTGTTTTTT
CASSFDRLLGELFF
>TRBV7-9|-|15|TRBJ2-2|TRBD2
TGTGCCAGCAGCTCAAACCTAGCGGTCGGGGGGGAGCTGTTTTTT
CASSSNLAVGGELFF
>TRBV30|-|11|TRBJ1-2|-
TGTGCCTTCACACGGGGACACGGCTACACCTTC
CAFTRGHGYTF
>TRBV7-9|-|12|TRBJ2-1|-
TGTGCCAGGGCGGGGGCGGACTATGAGCAGTTCTTC
CARAGADYEQFF
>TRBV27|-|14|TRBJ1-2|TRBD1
TGTGCCAGCAGCTTGACAGGGGATAACTATGGCTACACCTTC
CASSLTGDNYGYTF
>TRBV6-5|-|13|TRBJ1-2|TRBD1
TGTGCCAGCAGTGAGACAGGGGCGTATGGCTACACCTTC
CASSETGAYGYTF
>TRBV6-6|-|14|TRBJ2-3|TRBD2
TGTGCCAGCCGTTCTGGGGGGGAGACAGATACGCAGTATTTT
CASRSGGETDTQYF
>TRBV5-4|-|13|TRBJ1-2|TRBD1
TGTGCCAGCAGCTTGGGGACAGGGATTGGCTACACCTTC
CASSLGTGIGYTF
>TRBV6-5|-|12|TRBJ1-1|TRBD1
TGTGCCAGCAGCCTGGGACAGGCTGAAGCTTTCTTT
CASSLGQAEAFF
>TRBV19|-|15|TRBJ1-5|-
TGTGCCAGTGTGACGGGGGGGCGGACAAATCAGCCCCAGCATTTT
CASVTGGRTNQPQHF
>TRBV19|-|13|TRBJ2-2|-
TGTGCCACAACGACTCGGGGGACCGGGGAGCTGTTTTTT
CATTTRGTGELFF
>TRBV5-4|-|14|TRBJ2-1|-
TGTGCCAGCAGCCCAATTGGGCCCTACAATGAGCAGTTCTTC
CASSPIGPYNEQFF
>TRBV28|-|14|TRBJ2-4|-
TGTGCCAGCACCCCTTCTCTAGCCAAAAACATTCAGTACTTC
CASTPSLAKNIQYF
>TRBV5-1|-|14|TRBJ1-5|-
TGCGCCAGCAGCTCCGTGGGGGGAAATCAGCCCCAGCATTTT
CASSSVGGNQPQHF
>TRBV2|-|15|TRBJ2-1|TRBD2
TGTGCCAGCAGTGAAGGGCTAGCGGGAAACGAAGTTAACGTCTTC
CASSEGLAGNEVNVF
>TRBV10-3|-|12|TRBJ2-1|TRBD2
TGTGCCATAACTAGCGGGAGTAATGAGCAGTTCTTC
CAITSGSNEQFF
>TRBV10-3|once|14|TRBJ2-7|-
TGTGCCATCAGTGGGCCCCGACTAGACTACGAGCAGTACTTC
CAISGPRLDYEQYF
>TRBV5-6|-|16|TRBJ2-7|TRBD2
TGTGCCAGCAGCTTGGAAGGGGGACTAGCGGTCCTGGAGCAGTACTTC
CASSLEGGLAVLEQYF
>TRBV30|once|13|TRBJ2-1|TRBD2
TGTGCCTCCCAGCGGGATAGATACAATGAGCAGTTCTTC
CASQRDRYNEQFF
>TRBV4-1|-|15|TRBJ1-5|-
TGCGCCAGCAGCCAAGGGCGGGGGCAGCGTCAGCCCCAGCATTTT
CASSQGRGQRQPQHF
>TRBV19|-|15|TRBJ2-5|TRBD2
TGTGCCAGTAGTCCGGGACTAGCGGGAGTCACGACCCAGTACTTC
CASSPGLAGVTTQYF
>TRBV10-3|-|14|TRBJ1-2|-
TGTGCCATCAGTGACAGGCTTACTAACTATGGCTACACCTTC
CAISDRLTNYGYTF
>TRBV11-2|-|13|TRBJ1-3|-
TGTGCCAGCAGCTTAGGGGCCTCAAACACCATATATTTT
CASSLGASNTIYF
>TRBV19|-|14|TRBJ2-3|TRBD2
TGTGCCAGTCGGGAAGCGGGAGTGCCAGATACGCAGTATTTT
CASREAGVPDTQYF
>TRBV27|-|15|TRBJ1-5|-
TGTGCCAGCAGTCCACAAACAGGGTCGAATCAGCCCCAGCATTTT
CASSPQTGSNQPQHF
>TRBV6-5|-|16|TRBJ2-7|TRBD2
TGTGCCAGCAGTTACGCATTAGCGGGAGCGACCTACGAGCAGTACTTC
CASSYALAGATYEQYF
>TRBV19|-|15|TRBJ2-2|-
TGTGCCAGTAGGCTCGGTATTGCGAACACCGGGGAGCTGTTTTTT
CASRLGIANTGELFF
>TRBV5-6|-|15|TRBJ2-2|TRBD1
TGTGCCAGCAGCCCGGGGACAGGGGTTACCGGGGAGCTGTTTTTT
CASSPGTGVTGELFF
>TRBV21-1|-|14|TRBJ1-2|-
TGTGCCAGCAGCGGAACCACAGGGACCTATGGCTACACCTTC
CASSGTTGTYGYTF
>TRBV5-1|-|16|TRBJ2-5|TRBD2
TGCGCCAGCAACGTAGCGGGAGGATGGAACAGAGAGACCCAGTACTTC
CASNVAGGWNRETQYF
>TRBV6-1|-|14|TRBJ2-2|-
TGTGCCAGCAGAACAGGGCGGAACACCGGGGAGCTGTTTTTT
CASRTGRNTGELFF
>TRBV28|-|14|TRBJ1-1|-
TGTGCCAGCAGTGGAAGACACCTGAACACTGAAGCTTTCTTT
CASSGRHLNTEAFF
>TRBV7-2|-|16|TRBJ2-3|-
TGTGCCAGCAGCCCGGAACTAGGAGGAGGCACAGATACGCAGTATTTT
CASSPELGGGTDTQYF
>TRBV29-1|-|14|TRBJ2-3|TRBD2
TGCAGCGTTGGACTAGCGGGAGTCACAGATACGCAGTATTTT
CSVGLAGVTDTQYF
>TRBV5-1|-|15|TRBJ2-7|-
TGCGCCAGCAGCGAAGAAATTGACTCCTCCTACGAGCAGTACTTC
CASSEEIDSSYEQYF
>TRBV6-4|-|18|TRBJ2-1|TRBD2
TGTGCCAGCAGTCATCACTTGTTTAGCGGGAGTTTTGACAATGAGCAGTTCTTC
CASSHHLFSGSFDNEQFF
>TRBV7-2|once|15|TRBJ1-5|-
TGTGCCAGCAGCTTATACAGAACGGATAGTCAGCCCCAGCATTTT
CASSLYRTDSQPQHF
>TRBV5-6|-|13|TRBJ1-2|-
TGTGCCAGCAGCCCGGCTCTAGTTTATGGCTACACCTTC
CASSPALVYGYTF
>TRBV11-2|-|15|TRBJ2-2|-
TGTGCCAGCAGCTCGCTAAGCGGTAACACCGGGGAGCTGTTTTTT
CASSSLSGNTGELFF
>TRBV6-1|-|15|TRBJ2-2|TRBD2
TGTGCCAGCAGTGAAGTGGGGGGGGGCACCGGGGAGCTGTTTTTT
CASSEVGGGTGELFF
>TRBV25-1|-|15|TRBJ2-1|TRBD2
TGTGCCAGCAGTGGACTAGCGGGAGTCGACAATGAGCAGTTCTTC
CASSGLAGVDNEQFF
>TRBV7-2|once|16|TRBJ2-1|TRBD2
TGTGCCAGCAAGCGGGACGGAACCTCCTCCTACAATGAGCAGTTCTTC
CASKRDGTSSYNEQFF
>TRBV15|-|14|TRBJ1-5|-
TGTGCCACCAGCAGAGAAGGAGTTTATCAGCCCCAGCATTTT
CATSREGVYQPQHF
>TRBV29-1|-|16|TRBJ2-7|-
TGCAGCGTTGAAGCGAATACTTTAGACAGCCGCTACGAGCAGTACTTC
CSVEANTLDSRYEQYF
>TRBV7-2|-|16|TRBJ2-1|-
TGTGCCAGCAGCTTAATACCGGCAGGCACCTACAATGAGCAGTTCTTC
CASSLIPAGTYNEQFF
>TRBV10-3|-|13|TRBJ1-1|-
TGTGCCATCATTACAGACAGGACGGGTGAAGCTTTCTTT
CAIITDRTGEAFF
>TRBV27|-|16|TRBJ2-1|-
TGTGCCAGCAGTTGGGGAATTGGCAGGGCAAACTTCGAGCAGTTCTTC
CASSWGIGRANFEQFF
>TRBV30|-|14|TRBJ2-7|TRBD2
TGTGCCACTAGCGGGGGGGAGGACCTCTACGAGCAGTACTTC
CATSGGEDLYEQYF
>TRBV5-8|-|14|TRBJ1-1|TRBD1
TGTGCCAGCAGCTTCGGGACAGTCAACACTGAAGCTTTCTTT
CASSFGTVNTEAFF
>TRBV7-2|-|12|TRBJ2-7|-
TGTGCCAGCAGCGTCCTAGAGCCCGAGCAGTACTTC
CASSVLEPEQYF
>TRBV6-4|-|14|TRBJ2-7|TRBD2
TGTGCCAGCAGTGAGGGACTAGCGGGAGTCGAGCAGTACTTC
CASSEGLAGVEQYF